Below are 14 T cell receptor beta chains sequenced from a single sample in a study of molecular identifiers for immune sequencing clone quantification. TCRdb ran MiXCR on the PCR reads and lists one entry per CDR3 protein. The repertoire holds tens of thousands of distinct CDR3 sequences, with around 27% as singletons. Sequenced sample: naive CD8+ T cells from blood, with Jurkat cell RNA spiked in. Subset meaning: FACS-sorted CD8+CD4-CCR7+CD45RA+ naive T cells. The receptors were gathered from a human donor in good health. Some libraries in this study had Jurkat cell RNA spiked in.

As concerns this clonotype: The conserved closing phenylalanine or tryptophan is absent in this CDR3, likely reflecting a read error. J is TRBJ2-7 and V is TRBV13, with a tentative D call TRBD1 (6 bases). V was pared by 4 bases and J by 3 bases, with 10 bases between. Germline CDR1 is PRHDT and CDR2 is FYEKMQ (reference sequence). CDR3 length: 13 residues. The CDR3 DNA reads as TGTGCCAGCAGCTCGACAGGTAACTACGAGCAGTACTCC. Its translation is CASSSTGNYEQYS.

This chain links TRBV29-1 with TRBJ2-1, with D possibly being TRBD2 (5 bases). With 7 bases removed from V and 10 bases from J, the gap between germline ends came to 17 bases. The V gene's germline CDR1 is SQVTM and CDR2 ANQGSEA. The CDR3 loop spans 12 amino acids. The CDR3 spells CSAWTPTGEQFF. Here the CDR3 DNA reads TGCAGCGCATGGACTCCGACGGGGGAGCAGTTCTTC.

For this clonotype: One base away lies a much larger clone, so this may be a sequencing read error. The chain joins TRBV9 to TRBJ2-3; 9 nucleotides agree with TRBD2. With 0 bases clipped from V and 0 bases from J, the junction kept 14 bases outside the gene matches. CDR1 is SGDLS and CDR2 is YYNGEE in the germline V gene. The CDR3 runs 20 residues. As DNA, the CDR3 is TGTGCCAGCAGCGTAGGCCCCGGGACTGGCGGGAGGGCCAGCACAGATACGCAGTATTTT. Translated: CASSVGPGTGGRASTDTQYF.

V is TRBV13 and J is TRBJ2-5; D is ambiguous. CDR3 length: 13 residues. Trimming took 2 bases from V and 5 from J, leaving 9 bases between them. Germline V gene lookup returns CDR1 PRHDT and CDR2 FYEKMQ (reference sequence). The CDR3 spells CASSLNVGETQYF. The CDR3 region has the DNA TGTGCCAGCAGCTTAAATGTCGGGGAGACCCAGTACTTC.

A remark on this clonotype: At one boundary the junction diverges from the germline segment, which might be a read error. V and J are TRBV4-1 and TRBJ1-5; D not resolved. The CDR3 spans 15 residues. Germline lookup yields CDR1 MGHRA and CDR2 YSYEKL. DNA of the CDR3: TGCGTCAGCAGCCACACACCGGATAGCAATCAGCCCCAGCATTTT. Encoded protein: CVSSHTPDSNQPQHF.

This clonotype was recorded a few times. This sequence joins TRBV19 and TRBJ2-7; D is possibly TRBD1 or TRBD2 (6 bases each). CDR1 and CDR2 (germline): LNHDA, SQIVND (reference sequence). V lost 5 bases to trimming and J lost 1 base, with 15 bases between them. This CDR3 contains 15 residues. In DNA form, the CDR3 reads TGTGCCAGTAGTCCAGGACGGGGGCAGTCCTACGAGCAGTACTTC. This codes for CASSPGRGQSYEQYF.

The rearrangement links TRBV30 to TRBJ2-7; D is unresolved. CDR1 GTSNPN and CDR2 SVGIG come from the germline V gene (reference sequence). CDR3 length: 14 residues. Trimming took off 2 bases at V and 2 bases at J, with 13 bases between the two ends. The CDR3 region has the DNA TGTGCCTGGAGTTTCTCGGACGGAACCTACGAGCAGTACTTC. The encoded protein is CAWSFSDGTYEQYF. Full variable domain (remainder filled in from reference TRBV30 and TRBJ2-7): SQTIHQWPATLVQPVGSPLSLECTVEGTSNPNLYWYRQAAGRGLQLLFYSVGIGQISSEVPQNLSASRPQDRQFILSSKKLLLSDSGFYLCAWSFSDGTYEQYFGPGTRLTVT.

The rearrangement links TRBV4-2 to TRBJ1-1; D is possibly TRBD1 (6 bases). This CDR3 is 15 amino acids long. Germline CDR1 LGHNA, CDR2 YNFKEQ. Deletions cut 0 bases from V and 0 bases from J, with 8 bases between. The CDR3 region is CASSQDRGMNTEAFF. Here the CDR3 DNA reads TGTGCCAGCAGCCAAGACAGGGGCATGAACACTGAAGCTTTCTTT.

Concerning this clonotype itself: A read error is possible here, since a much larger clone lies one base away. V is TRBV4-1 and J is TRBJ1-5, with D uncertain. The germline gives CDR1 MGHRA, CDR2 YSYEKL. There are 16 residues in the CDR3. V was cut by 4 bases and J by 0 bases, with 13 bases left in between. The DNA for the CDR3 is TGCGCCAGCAGCCTAGATGTTTTTGATAGCAATCAGCCCCAGCATTTT. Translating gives CASSLDVFDSNQPQHF.

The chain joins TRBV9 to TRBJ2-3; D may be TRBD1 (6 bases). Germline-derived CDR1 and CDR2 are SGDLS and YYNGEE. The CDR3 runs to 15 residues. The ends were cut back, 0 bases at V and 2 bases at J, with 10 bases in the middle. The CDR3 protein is CASSVAGVVTDTQYF. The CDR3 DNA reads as TGTGCCAGCAGCGTAGCAGGGGTTGTCACAGATACGCAGTATTTT.

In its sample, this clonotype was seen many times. The CDR3 region is CASSGGGQLTGNTIYF. CDR3 bases: TGTGCCAGCAGCGGGGGGGGACAGTTAACTGGAAACACCATATATTTT. The chain uses TRBV9 and TRBJ1-3, with 7 bases matching TRBD1. Per germline, CDR1 SGDLS and CDR2 YYNGEE. Losses at the gene ends were 3 bases for V and 2 bases for J; bases not matched to a gene: 8. CDR3 length: 16 amino acids.

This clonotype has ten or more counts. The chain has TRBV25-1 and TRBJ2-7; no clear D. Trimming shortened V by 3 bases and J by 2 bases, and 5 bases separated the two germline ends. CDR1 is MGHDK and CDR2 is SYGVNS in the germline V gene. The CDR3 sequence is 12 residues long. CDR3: CASSDNTYEQYF. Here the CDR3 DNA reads TGTGCCAGCAGTGACAACACCTACGAGCAGTACTTC.

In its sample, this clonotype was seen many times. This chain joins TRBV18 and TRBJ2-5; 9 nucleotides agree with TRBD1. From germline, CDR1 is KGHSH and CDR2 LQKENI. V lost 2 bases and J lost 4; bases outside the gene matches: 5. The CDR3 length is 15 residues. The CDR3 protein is CASSPTGGHGETQYF. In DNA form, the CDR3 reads TGTGCCAGCTCACCAACAGGGGGCCATGGAGAGACCCAGTACTTC.

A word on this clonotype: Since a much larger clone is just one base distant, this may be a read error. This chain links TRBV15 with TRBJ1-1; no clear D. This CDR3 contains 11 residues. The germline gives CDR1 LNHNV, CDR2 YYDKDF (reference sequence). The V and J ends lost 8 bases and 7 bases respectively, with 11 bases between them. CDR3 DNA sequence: TGTGCCACCCCCGGGGTTGGTGAAGCTTTCTTT. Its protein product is CATPGVGEAFF.